Following are 3 T cell receptor beta chains from one sample sequenced in a study of cytotoxic CD8 clonotypes in ibrutinib-treated CLL. Method: immunoSEQ multiplex PCR; TCRdb's copy keeps in-frame clones and lacks some. Of roughly 30,000 clones listed, 60% to 85% are singletons. This specimen consisted of PBMCs, obtained after 36 months of ibrutinib treatment. The source of these receptors is a human donor with chronic lymphocytic leukemia.

In its sample, this clone was seen a few times. This chain links TRBV4-2 with TRBJ2-7; 8 nucleotides agree with TRBD1. V shed 3 bases, J shed 4 bases, and the junction held 8 bases outside the gene matches. This CDR3 is built from 15 residues. Per the germline V gene, CDR1 is LGHNA and CDR2 is YNFKEQ. The CDR3, as DNA: TGTGCCAGCAGCCACGGGACAGGAGGCGGTTACGAGCAGTACTTC. Its protein is CASSHGTGGGYEQYF.

J is TRBJ2-7 and V is TRBV6-5; D is unclear. This CDR3 has 15 amino acids. Per the germline V gene, CDR1 is MNHEY and CDR2 is SVGAGI. The V end was cut by 2 bases, the J end by 1 base, with 12 bases between. This CDR3 reads CASSYDQKVSYEQYF. In nucleotides, the CDR3 is TGTGCCAGCAGTTACGACCAGAAGGTGTCCTACGAGCAGTACTTC.

The chain links TRBV18 to TRBJ1-2; D not resolved. The CDR3 has 13 residues. V lost 2 bases, J lost 4 bases, and 8 bases lay in between. Germline-derived CDR1 and CDR2 are KGHSH and LQKENI. CDR3 region: CASSPGPGYGYTF. CDR3 DNA: TGTGCCAGCTCACCAGGACCCGGCTATGGCTACACCTTC.